Listed below are T cell receptor beta chains from one sample, sequenced in a study of cytomegalovirus exposure and HLA in healthy donors. The data were produced by immunoSEQ multiplex PCR, yet TCRdb's version contains in-frame clones alone and is incomplete. The table lists around 91,000 clones, roughly 73% of them singletons. Input material: PBMCs. These TCRs come from a male donor in good health and CMV-seropositive. The CDR3 runs from the conserved cysteine through the conserved F or W. Fields, in order: J gene, clone size, D gene, V gene, CDR3 DNA, CDR3 protein. A D gene is named only where the DNA matches it firmly. Size is omitted from some rows. Given values are once, few, many or a class for expanded clones.

TRBJ2-1 NA NA TRBV9 TGTGCCAGCAGCGCGAAGGACAGCTCCTACAATGAGCAGTTCTTC CASSAKDSSYNEQFF
TRBJ2-5 NA TRBD2 TRBV7-2 TGTGCCAGCAGCCTTTACCCCGGGACTAGGCAAGAGACCCAGTACTTC CASSLYPGTRQETQYF
TRBJ2-1 NA TRBD2 TRBV4-2 TGTGCCAGCAGCCTCCGAAGAGGCGGGGGGGAGCCTGAGCAGTTCTTC CASSLRRGGGEPEQFF
TRBJ1-2 NA NA TRBV28 TGTGCCAGCAGTTTCGGCGGTGGATATGGCTACACCTTC CASSFGGGYGYTF
TRBJ2-7 once TRBD1 TRBV5-4 TGTGCCAGCAGCTTTGGACAGGGGTTCTCCGAGCAGTACTTC CASSFGQGFSEQYF
TRBJ2-1 once TRBD2 TRBV2 TGTGCCAGCAGTGAAGCCCGGGGGACTAGCGGTGGGAATGAGCAGTTCTTC CASSEARGTSGGNEQFF
TRBJ1-1 NA NA TRBV14 TGTGCCAGCAGCCAAGATCGAAAACGTCAGGGCCTGAACACTGAAGCTTTCTTT CASSQDRKRQGLNTEAFF
TRBJ2-1 NA TRBD2 TRBV7-9 TGTGCCAGCAGTTATGTCCCGGGACTAGCGGGAGTCGAGCAGTTCTTC CASSYVPGLAGVEQFF
TRBJ1-2 NA NA TRBV10-1 TGCGCCAGCAGTGAAGACTTGACAGGCCCAAAGGGCTACACCTTC CASSEDLTGPKGYTF
TRBJ2-7 NA NA TRBV6-6 TGTGCCAGCAGTGACGTCGGGGGGCGGGGCTACGAGCAGTACTTC CASSDVGGRGYEQYF
TRBJ1-2 NA TRBD1 TRBV7-9 TGTGCCAGCAGCGAATGGGATACAGGGGCCGGCGGCTACACCTTC CASSEWDTGAGGYTF
TRBJ2-7 NA NA TRBV5-6 TGTGCCAGCAGCTTGGTACAGAGCTCCTACGAGCAGTACTTC CASSLVQSSYEQYF
TRBJ2-1 NA NA TRBV2 TGTGCCACCGCTGACTTCTCCTACAATGAGCAGTTCTTC CATADFSYNEQFF
TRBJ2-1 few TRBD2 TRBV14 TGTGCCAGCAGCCTATTAGACGGGGCGGGAGGGAACAATGAGCAGTTCTTC CASSLLDGAGGNNEQFF
TRBJ1-1 NA NA TRBV2 TGTGCCAGCAGTGAAGCCTTAAACACAGGGAACACTGAAGCTTTCTTT CASSEALNTGNTEAFF
TRBJ2-7 few TRBD1 TRBV2 TGTGCCAGCAGTGAATCGTCAGGGGGCCGTAAGCAGTACTTC CASSESSGGRKQYF
TRBJ1-5 NA NA TRBV2 TGTGCCAGCAACCCGGGGAATCAGCCCCAGCATTTT CASNPGNQPQHF
TRBJ1-2 NA TRBD1 TRBV4-1 TGCGCCAGCAGCCAAGAGACCGGGACAGTTTATGGCTACACCTTC CASSQETGTVYGYTF
TRBJ2-7 NA NA TRBV4-1 TGCGCCAGCAGCCAAGATTTGGCCAGCAGGTACTCCTACGAGCAGTACTTC CASSQDLASRYSYEQYF
TRBJ2-1 NA TRBD2 TRBV9 TGTGCCAGCAGCTCATCCGGGACTAGCGTCCATGAGCAGTTCTTC CASSSSGTSVHEQFF
TRBJ2-5 NA TRBD1 TRBV6-4 TGTGCCAGCAGCGCCAAGACAGGGGGCCAAGAGACCCAGTACTTC CASSAKTGGQETQYF
TRBJ1-2 once NA TRBV27 TGTGCCAGCAGTCTCGCGGTCCGCGGCTATGGCTACACCTTC CASSLAVRGYGYTF
TRBJ2-3 medium-sized TRBD1 TRBV15 TGTGCCACCAGCAGAGAGGGGACAGTAGGAGATACGCAGTATTTT CATSREGTVGDTQYF
TRBJ2-2 NA NA TRBV4-1 TGCGCCAGCAGCCAGGGAGGGGGGCTTTTGTTTTTT CASSQGGGLLFF
TRBJ2-2 once NA TRBV13 TGTGCCAGCAGCCCGACAGGCAACACCGGGGAGCTGTTTTTT CASSPTGNTGELFF
TRBJ2-2 NA NA TRBV18 TGTGCCAGCTCGCTGGCAGGGGAGCTGTTTTTT CASSLAGELFF
TRBJ2-7 NA TRBD2 TRBV6-5 TGTGCCAGCAGCGGACTAGCGGGGGCCTCCTACGAGCAGTACTTC CASSGLAGASYEQYF
TRBJ2-1 NA TRBD2 TRBV19 TGTGCCAGTAGTATGATCGGGAGGAAAAATGAGCAGTTCTTC CASSMIGRKNEQFF
TRBJ1-5 once TRBD1 TRBV28 TGTGCCAGCAGTGCTCCGGGGACAGGGTTTTTCAATCAGCCCCAGCATTTT CASSAPGTGFFNQPQHF
TRBJ2-1 NA NA TRBV2 TGTGCCAGCAGTGAGGCCCGGAGCCTCTCCTACAATGAGCAGTTCTTC CASSEARSLSYNEQFF
TRBJ2-1 NA TRBD2 TRBV2 TGTGCCAGCAGTACTAGCGGGAGGGCCGTTAATGAGCAGTTCTTC CASSTSGRAVNEQFF